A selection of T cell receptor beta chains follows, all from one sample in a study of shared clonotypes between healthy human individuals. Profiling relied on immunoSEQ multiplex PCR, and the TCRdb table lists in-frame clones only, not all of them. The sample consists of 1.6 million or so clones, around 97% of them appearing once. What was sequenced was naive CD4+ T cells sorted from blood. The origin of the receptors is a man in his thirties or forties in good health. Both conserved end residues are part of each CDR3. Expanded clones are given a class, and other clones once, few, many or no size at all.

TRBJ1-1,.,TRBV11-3,CASSLVDGTEKFTEAFF
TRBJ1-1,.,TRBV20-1,CSARRASEAFF
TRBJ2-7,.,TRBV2,CASSEYRTGGYEQYF
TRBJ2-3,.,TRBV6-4,CASSDVGARGRFTDTQYF
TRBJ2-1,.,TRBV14,CASSPPVGEGGDGEQFF
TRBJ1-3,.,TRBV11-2,CASSPGLGTIYF
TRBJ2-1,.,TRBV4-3,CASSQDTARRHSYNEQFF
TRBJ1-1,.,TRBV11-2,CASSSPGGMNTEAFF
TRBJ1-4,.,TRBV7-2,CASSRTVNEKLFF
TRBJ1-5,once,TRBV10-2,CASSLGTGSWGNQPQHF
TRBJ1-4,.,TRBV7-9,CASSLAGRSNEKLFF
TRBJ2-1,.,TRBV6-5,CASSSSLAGVRNEQFF
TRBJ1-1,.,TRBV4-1,CASSEDRQNTEAFF
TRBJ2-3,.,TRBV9,CASSVAVGRENTDTQYF
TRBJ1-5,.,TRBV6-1,CASGDLSNQPQHF
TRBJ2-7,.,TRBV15,CATSRDLLGSTYEQYF
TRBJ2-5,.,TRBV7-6,CASSLALTRSQSPQYF
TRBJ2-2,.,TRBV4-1,CASSYTGELFF
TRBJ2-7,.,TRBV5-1,CASSFSVQDEQYF
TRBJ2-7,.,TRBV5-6,CASSLGGGRRGF
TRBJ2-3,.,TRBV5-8,CASSFGTGYTDTQYF
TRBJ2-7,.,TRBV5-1,CASSLQDNYEQYF
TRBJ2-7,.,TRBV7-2,CASSRDRLEQYF
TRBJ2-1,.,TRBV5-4,CASSRQSEGNEQFF
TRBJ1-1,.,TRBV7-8,CAGGDANTEAFF
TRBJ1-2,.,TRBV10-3,CAITEDWDSGYTF
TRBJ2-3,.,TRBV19,CASRPTGSTDTQYF
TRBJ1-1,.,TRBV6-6,CASSDRVGNTEAFF
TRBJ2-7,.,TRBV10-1,CASSATGTGGYEQYF
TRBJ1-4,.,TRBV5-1,CASSLDAPREKLFF
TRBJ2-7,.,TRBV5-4,CASSLESAAYEQYF
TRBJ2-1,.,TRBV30,CAWRGLAGTYNEQFF
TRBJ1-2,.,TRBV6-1,CAGVSDSGLYGYTF
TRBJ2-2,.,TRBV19,CASSIRLNTGELFF
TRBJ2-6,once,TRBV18,CASSPTVPSPSGANVLTF
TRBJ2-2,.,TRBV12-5,CASGLVLGQATGELFF
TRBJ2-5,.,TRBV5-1,CASSLRQGAQETQYF
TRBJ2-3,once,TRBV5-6,CASSLKAGTTDTQYF
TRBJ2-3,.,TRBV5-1,CASSSLGGNSDTQYF
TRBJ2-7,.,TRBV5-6,CASSFRTSGRRYEQYF
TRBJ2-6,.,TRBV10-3,CAISEGPSGANVLTF
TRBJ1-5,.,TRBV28,CASSSWRNSNQPQHF
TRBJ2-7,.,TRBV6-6,CASSDGPSAYEQYF
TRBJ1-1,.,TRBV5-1,CASSLGGLNTEAFF
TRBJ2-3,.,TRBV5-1,CASSSGDPVDTQYF
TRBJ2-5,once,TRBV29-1,CSVAGQIQETQYF
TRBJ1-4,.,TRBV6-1,CASSEASTVSNEKLFF
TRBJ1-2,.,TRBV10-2,CASSDREANYGYTF
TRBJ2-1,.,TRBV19,CATSTGGNEQFF
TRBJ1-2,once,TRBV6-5,CASSYRGGLVGYTF
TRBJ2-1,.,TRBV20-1,CSASGQGEQFF
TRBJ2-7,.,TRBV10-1,CASSVRTSSVQYF
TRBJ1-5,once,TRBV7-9,CASSLAGDRGNQPQHF